This TCR beta chain is from a study of T-cell reconstitution after alpha-beta-depleted transplantation in children. V was pared by 3 bases and J by 5 bases, with 11 bases between. The CDR3 has 13 residues. Germline loops: CDR1 MDHEN, CDR2 SYDVKM. Unique molecular identifiers were used in preparing the TCRbeta library. Via MiXCR, TCRdb re-called the PCR reads, giving one row per CDR3 protein. The sample lists around 600,000 distinct CDR3 sequences, about 10% occurring once. This clonotype was counted between two and nine times. The TCR originated in a human donor who donated a stem cell graft to a child with acute myeloid leukemia. Sequencing used PBMCs from the stem cell graft donor, obtained from the stem cell graft. The V gene is TRBV28, the J gene TRBJ2-7; D is undetermined. The CDR3: CASSFFGLHEQYF. In DNA form, the CDR3 reads TGTGCCAGCAGTTTTTTCGGCCTACACGAGCAGTACTTC.